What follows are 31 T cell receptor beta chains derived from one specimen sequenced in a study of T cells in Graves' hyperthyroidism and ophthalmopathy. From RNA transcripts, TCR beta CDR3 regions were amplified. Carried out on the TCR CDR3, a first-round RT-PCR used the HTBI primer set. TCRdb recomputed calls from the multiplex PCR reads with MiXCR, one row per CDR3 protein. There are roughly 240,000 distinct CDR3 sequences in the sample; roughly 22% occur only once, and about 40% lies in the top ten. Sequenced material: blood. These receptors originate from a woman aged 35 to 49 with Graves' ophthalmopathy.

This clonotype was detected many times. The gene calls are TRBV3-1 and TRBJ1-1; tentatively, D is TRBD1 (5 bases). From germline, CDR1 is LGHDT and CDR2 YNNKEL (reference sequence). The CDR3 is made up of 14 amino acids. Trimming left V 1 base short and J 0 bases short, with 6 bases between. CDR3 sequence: CASSQGGMNTEAFF. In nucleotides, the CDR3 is TGTGCCAGCAGCCAAGGGGGGATGAACACTGAAGCTTTCTTT.

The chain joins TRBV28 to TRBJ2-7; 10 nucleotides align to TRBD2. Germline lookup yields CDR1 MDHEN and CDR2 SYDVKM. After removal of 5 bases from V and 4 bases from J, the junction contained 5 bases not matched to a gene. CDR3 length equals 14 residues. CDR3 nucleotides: TGTGCCAGCAGTCCCTCACTAGCGGGGTACGAGCAGTACTTC. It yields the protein CASSPSLAGYEQYF.

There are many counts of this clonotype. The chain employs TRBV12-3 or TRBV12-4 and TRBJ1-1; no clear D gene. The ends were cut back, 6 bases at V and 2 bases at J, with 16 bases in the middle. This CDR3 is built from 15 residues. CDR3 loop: CASSRTFRSNTEAFF. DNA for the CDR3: TGTGCCAGCAGCCGAACCTTCCGGTCAAACACTGAAGCTTTCTTT.

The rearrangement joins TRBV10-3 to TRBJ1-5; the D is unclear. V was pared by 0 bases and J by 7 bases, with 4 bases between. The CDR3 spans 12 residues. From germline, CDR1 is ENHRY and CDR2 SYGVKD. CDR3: CAISESGQPQHF. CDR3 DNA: TGTGCCATCAGTGAGTCGGGACAGCCCCAGCATTTT.

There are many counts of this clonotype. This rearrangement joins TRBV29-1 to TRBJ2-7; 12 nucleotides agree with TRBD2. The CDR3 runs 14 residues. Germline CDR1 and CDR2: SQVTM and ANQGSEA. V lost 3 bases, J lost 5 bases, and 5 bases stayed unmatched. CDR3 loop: CSVDLAGGLDEQYF. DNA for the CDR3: TGCAGCGTTGACCTAGCGGGAGGGTTGGACGAGCAGTACTTC.

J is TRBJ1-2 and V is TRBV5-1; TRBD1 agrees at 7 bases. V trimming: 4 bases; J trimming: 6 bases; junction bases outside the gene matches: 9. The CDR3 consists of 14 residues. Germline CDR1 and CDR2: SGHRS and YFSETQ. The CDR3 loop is CASSRTGTDHGYTF. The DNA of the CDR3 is TGCGCCAGCAGCCGAACCGGGACAGATCATGGCTACACCTTC.

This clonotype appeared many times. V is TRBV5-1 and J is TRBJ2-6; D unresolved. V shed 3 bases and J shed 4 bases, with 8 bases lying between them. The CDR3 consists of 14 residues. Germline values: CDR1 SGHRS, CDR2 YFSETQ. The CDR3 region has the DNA TGCGCCAGCAGCTCAGAAGCGGGGGCCAACGTCCTGACTTTC. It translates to CASSSEAGANVLTF.

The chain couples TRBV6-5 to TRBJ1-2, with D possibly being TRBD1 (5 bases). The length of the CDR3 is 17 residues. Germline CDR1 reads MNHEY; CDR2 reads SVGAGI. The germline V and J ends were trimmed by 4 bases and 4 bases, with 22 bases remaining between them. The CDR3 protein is CASSSDPTGTYGYGYTF. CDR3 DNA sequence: TGTGCCAGCAGTTCAGACCCCACCGGGACGTATGGCTATGGCTACACCTTC.

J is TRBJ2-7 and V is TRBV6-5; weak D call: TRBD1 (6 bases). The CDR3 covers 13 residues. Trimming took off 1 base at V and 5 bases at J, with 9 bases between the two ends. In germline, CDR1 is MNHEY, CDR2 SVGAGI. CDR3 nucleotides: TGTGCCAGCAGTTACTACCGACAGGACGAGCAGTACTTC. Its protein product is CASSYYRQDEQYF.

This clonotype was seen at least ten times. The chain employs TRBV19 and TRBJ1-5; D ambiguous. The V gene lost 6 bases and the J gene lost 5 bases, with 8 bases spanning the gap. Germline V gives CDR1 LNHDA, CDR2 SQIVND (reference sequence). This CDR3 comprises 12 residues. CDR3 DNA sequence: TGTGCCAGTAGCCTGGCCGATCAGCCCCAGCATTTT. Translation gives CASSLADQPQHF.

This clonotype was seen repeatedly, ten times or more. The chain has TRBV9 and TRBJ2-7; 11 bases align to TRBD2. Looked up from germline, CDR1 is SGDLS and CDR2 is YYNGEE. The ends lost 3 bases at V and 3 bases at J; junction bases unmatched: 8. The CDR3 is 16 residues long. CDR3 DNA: TGTGCCAGCAGCGCCGGGGTTGGGACTAGCGGCTACGAGCAGTACTTC. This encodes CASSAGVGTSGYEQYF.

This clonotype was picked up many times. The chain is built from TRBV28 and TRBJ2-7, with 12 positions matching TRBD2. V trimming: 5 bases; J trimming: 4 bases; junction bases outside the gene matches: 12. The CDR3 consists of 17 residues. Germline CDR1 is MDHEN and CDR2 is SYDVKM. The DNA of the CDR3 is TGTGCCAGCAGTAAGGGACTAGCGGGTGGGCCTTTGTACGAGCAGTACTTC. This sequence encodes CASSKGLAGGPLYEQYF.

As DNA, the CDR3 is TGTGCCAGCAGTTCGAGCGGGAGAACTCCCTACGAGCAGTACTTC. Protein sequence: CASSSSGRTPYEQYF. V and J are TRBV27 and TRBJ2-7; 8 bases are a match to TRBD2. The CDR3 covers 15 residues. Per germline, CDR1 MNHEY and CDR2 SMNVEV (reference sequence). V shed 4 bases and J 2 bases; nucleotides not matched to a gene: 7.

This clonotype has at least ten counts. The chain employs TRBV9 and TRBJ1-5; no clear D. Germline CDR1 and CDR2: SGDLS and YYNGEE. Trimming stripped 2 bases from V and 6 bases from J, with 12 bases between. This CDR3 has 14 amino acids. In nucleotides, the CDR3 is TGTGCCAGCAGCGTTGACTCCGGAGGTCAGCCCCAGCATTTT. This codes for CASSVDSGGQPQHF.

This CDR3 reads CSASGTYEQYF. The DNA for the CDR3 is TGCAGTGCTTCCGGGACCTACGAGCAGTACTTC. V usage is TRBV20-1 and J usage is TRBJ2-7, with D possibly being TRBD2 (5 bases). Trimming pared 5 bases from V and 2 bases from J, leaving 7 bases between. The CDR3 has 11 residues. The V gene's germline CDR1 is DFQATT and CDR2 SNEGSKA (reference sequence).

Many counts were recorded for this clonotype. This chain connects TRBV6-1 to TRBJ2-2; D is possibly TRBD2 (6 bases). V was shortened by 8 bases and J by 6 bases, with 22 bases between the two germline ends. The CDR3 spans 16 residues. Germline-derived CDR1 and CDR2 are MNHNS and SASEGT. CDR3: CASRRPAAGLSGELFF. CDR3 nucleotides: TGTGCCAGCCGCCGCCCGGCCGCGGGATTGTCCGGGGAGCTGTTTTTT.

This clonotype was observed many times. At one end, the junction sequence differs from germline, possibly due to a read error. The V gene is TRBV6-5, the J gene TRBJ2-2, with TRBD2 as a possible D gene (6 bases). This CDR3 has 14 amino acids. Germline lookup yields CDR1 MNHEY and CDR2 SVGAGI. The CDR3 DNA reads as TGTGCCAGCAGTTTAGGAGGGCGGACCGGGGGGCTGTTTTTT. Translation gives CASSLGGRTGGLFF.

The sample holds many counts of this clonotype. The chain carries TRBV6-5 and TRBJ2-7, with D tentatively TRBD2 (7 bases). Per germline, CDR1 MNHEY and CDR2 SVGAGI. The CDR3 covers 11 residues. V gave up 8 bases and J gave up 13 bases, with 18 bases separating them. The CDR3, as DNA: TGTGCCAGCGGTCAGGGAGGGGGAATCTACTTC. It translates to CASGQGGGIYF.

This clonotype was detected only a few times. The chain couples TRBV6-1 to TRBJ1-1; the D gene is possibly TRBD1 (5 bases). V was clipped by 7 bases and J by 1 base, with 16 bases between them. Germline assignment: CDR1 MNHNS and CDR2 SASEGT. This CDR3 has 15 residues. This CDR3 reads CASKAEGPKNTEAFF. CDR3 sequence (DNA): TGTGCCAGCAAGGCGGAGGGACCAAAGAACACTGAAGCTTTCTTT.

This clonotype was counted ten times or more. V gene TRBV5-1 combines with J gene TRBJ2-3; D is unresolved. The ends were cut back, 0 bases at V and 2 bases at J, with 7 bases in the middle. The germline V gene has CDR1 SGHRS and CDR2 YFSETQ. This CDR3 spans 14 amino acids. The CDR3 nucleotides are TGCGCCAGCAGCTTGGAGGTACTCACAGATACGCAGTATTTT. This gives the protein CASSLEVLTDTQYF.

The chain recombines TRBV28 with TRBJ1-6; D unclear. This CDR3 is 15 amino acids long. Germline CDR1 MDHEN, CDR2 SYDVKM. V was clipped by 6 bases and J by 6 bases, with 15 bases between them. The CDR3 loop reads CASRYTHGPNSPLHF. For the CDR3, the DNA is TGTGCCAGCAGGTACACCCACGGCCCTAATTCACCCCTCCACTTT.

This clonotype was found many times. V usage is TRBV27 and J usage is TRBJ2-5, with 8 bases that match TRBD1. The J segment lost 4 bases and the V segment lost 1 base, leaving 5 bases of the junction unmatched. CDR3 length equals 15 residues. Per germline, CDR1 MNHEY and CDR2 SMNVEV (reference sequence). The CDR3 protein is CASSLFLTGVETQYF. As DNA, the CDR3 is TGTGCCAGCAGTTTATTCCTGACAGGGGTAGAGACCCAGTACTTC.

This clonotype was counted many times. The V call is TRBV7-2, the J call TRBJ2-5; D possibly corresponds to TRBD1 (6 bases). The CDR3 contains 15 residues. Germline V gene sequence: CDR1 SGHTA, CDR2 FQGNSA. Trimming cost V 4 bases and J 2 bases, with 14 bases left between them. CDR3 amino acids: CASSYSGTRQETQYF. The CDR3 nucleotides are TGTGCCAGCAGCTACTCCGGGACACGACAAGAGACCCAGTACTTC.

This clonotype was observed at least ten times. The CDR3 bases are TGTGCCAGCAGTTTGACAGGGGTTAGTGAAGCTTTCTTT. Its protein product is CASSLTGVSEAFF. The rearrangement links TRBV6-5 to TRBJ1-1; 8 bases fit TRBD1. Germline V gives CDR1 MNHEY, CDR2 SVGAGI. The V segment lost 4 bases and the J segment 7 bases; nucleotides outside the gene matches: 5. This CDR3 region has 13 residues.

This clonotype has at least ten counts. The CDR3 protein is CASSLEGVPYEQYF. The CDR3 nucleotides are TGCGCCAGCAGCCTAGAGGGGGTTCCCTACGAGCAGTACTTC. This chain joins TRBV5-1 and TRBJ2-7; D perhaps matches TRBD1 (6 bases). From germline, CDR1 is SGHRS and CDR2 YFSETQ. The CDR3 sequence is 14 residues long. V gave up 4 bases and J gave up 2 bases, with 13 bases separating them.

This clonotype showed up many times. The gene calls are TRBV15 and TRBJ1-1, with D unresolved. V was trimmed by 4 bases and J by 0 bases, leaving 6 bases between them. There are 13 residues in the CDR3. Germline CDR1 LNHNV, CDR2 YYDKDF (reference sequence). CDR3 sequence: CATSNGVNTEAFF. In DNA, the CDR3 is TGTGCCACCAGCAACGGAGTGAACACTGAAGCTTTCTTT.

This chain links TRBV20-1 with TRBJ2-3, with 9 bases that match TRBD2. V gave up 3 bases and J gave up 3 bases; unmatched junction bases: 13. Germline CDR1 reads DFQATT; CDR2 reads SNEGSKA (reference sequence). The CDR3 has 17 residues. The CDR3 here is CSASEASGIGLTDTQYF. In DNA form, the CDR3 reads TGCAGTGCTAGTGAAGCTAGCGGGATTGGCTTGACAGATACGCAGTATTTT.

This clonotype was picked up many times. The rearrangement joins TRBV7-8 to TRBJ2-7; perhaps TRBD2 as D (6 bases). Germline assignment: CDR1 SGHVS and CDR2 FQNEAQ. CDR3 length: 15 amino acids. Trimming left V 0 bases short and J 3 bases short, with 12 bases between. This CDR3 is CASSLAAGRNYEQYF. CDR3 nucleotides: TGTGCCAGCAGCTTAGCAGCGGGCAGAAACTACGAGCAGTACTTC.

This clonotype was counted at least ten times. The CDR3 here is CATSDYGQGGVGELFF. The CDR3 bases are TGTGCCACCAGTGATTATGGACAGGGGGGCGTCGGGGAGCTGTTTTTT. This chain uses TRBV24-1 with TRBJ2-2, with 10 nucleotides matching TRBD1. CDR3 length equals 16 residues. Germline values: CDR1 KGHDR, CDR2 SFDVKD. V shed 2 bases, J shed 7 bases, and the junction held 6 bases outside the gene matches.

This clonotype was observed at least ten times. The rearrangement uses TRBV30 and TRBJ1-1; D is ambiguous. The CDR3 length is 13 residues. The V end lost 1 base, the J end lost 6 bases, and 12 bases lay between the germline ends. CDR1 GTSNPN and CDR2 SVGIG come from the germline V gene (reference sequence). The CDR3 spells CAWSAAVYSEAFF. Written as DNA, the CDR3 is TGTGCCTGGAGTGCGGCCGTCTATTCTGAAGCTTTCTTT. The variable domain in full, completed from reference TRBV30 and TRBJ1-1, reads SQTIHQWPATLVQPVGSPLSLECTVEGTSNPNLYWYRQAAGRGLQLLFYSVGIGQISSEVPQNLSASRPQDRQFILSSKKLLLSDSGFYLCAWSAAVYSEAFFGQGTRLTVV.

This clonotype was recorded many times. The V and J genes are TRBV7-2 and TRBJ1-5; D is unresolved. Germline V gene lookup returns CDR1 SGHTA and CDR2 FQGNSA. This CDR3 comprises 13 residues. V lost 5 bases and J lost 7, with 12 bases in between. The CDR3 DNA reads TGTGCCAGCAGCCCCCCTGGGAACCAGCCCCAGCATTTT. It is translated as CASSPPGNQPQHF.